This entry features one T cell receptor (beta chain) sequence. This clonotype was detected a few times. Which antigen it targets is not known. Base qualities are not at hand, and no much larger clone is one base apart. The sample originates from a study of T cell repertoires in cytomegalovirus infection (dated by TCRdb to between 2018 and 2021). Context from the whole study: The peptide stimulations were aimed at well-studied HLA-B-restricted epitopes as well as recently identified HLA-C-restricted CMV epitopes, whose presentation resists viral immunomodulation. Because public TCR beta signatures pointed to carriage of CMV infection together with the matching HLA type, the HLA type of each donor mattered for the analysis. What the research found in general, with its limitations: Carriers of CMV infection plus the relevant HLA type were discriminated by the cumulative frequency of public TCR beta family members in the study cohort and in an independent approximately 350-donor cohort. The ex vivo response was dominated by HLA-C-restricted CMV-specific TCR beta clonotypes, which also provided the single most frequent clonotype in two of eight donors.

TCRdb records Illumina HiSeq 1500 as the sequencer. TCRdb took the public reads, trimmed them with fastp at Q25, ran MiXCR for clone calling and kept in-frame beta chains. Each entry merges the rows of one CDR3 protein and shows their most common DNA and genes. The sample table shows about 700,000 distinct CDR3 sequences, and about 30% are seen once. The ten most abundant clones make up 15% to 20% of the sample. Taken with the paper, the label for treatment or condition translates to: in vitro stimulation with specific CMV peptide epitopes to enrich CMV-specific T cells. The CDR3 holds 13 amino acids from the cysteine to the phenylalanine. The entry retains the CDR3 DNA only, 39 bases that are in frame from base 1. Between the V and J ends, shortened by 6 bases and 4 bases respectively, the junction contains 12 bases. For CDR1 and CDR2, the germline V gene lists SNHLY and FYNNEI.

The sequence joins TRBV2 to TRBJ1-1; TRBD1 could be the D gene, as 5 bases match. The receptor's source is a human donor in good health (CMV status not recorded). Some clones in this sample may be carry-over from other donors' samples. Material: cultured PBMCs, obtained from culture after CMV antigen stimulation. The nucleotide sequence is given as TGTGCCAGCAGCCTAGGACAAGCCACTGAAGCTTTCTTT. Its protein reads: CASSLGQATEAFF. Where the CDR3 stops, the reference TRBV2 and TRBJ1-1 genes take over; the full variable domain is EPEVTQTPSHQVTQMGQEVILRCVPISNHLYFYWYRQILGQKVEFLVSFYNNEISEKSEIFDDQFSVERPDGSNFTLKIRSTKLEDSAMYFCASSLGQATEAFFGQGTRLTVV.